A selection of T cell receptor beta chains follows, all from one sample in a study of preoperative IRX-2 immunotherapy in early breast cancer. Here immunoSEQ multiplex PCR was the method, and the copy in TCRdb shows in-frame clones only, minus some. The sample comprises 24,000 or so clones, around 96% of which are singletons, and about 16% rests with the top ten. The sequenced sample was tumor tissue, obtained after IRX-2 immunotherapy. The receptors come from a human donor with breast cancer. CDR3s include the opening cysteine and the closing phenylalanine or tryptophan. Fields, in order: J gene, D gene, V gene, clone size, CDR3 DNA, CDR3 protein. The D gene is left open where the match is weak. A row's size may be missing; if present it is once, few, many or a size class.

TRBJ2-7 | - | TRBV27 | - | TGTGCCAGCAGTTTAAGCTGGGACACCTACGAGCAGTACTTC | CASSLSWDTYEQYF
TRBJ1-5 | TRBD1 | TRBV18 | once | TGTGCCAGCTCACAGGGACAGGGGGCCGGTCAGCCCCAGCATTTT | CASSQGQGAGQPQHF
TRBJ2-7 | - | TRBV27 | - | TGTGCCAGCAGATATCGGACGGCCTACGAGCAGTACTTC | CASRYRTAYEQYF
TRBJ2-5 | - | TRBV6-4 | once | TGTGCCAGCAGATCAACGTGGTTGGAGACCCAGTACTTC | CASRSTWLETQYF
TRBJ2-3 | TRBD2 | TRBV4-2 | - | TGTGCCAGCAGCCAATCCTCAGGACTAGCGGGGGGAAAAGATACGCAGTATTTT | CASSQSSGLAGGKDTQYF
TRBJ2-1 | TRBD2 | TRBV6-1 | - | TGTGCCAGCAGTGCCGGGACTAGCCGGTACAATGAGCAGTTCTTC | CASSAGTSRYNEQFF
TRBJ1-1 | - | TRBV28 | - | TGTGCCAGCAGTAACCCCGTGGAGGGATTGACTGAAGCTTTCTTT | CASSNPVEGLTEAFF
TRBJ2-3 | TRBD2 | TRBV9 | - | TGTGCCAGCAGCGTTACTAGCGGGAGGGGACGCACAGATACGCAGTATTTT | CASSVTSGRGRTDTQYF
TRBJ2-3 | TRBD2 | TRBV30 | - | TGTGCCTGGAGTTCCGCCAGAGGACTAGCGACAGATACGCAGTATTTT | CAWSSARGLATDTQYF
TRBJ1-3 | - | TRBV19 | - | TGTGCCAGTAGTATAGAAAGCGGAGCCTCTGGAAACACCATATATTTT | CASSIESGASGNTIYF
TRBJ2-1 | TRBD2 | TRBV4-3 | few | TGCGCCAGCAGCCAAGACAGTGAAGCTAGCGGGAGAGCCGTCTCCTACAATGAGCAGTTCTTC | CASSQDSEASGRAVSYNEQFF
TRBJ1-5 | - | TRBV6-1 | once | TGTGCCAGCAGGCAGGGATTGTCTAATCAGCCCCAGCATTTT | CASRQGLSNQPQHF
TRBJ2-3 | - | TRBV4-1 | - | TGCGCCAGCAGCCAGGGGCGGAGCACAGATACGCAGTATTTT | CASSQGRSTDTQYF
TRBJ2-5 | TRBD2 | TRBV5-1 | - | TGCGCCAGCAGCCGGCTAGCGGGGGGAAGAGAGACCCAGTACTTC | CASSRLAGGRETQYF
TRBJ1-4 | - | TRBV18 | - | TGTGCCAGCTCACCACTTGGGGTAAATGAAAAACTGTTTTTT | CASSPLGVNEKLFF
TRBJ2-7 | TRBD2 | TRBV4-1 | - | TGCGCCAGCAGCGCCATGACTAGCGGGACCTACGAGCAGTACTTC | CASSAMTSGTYEQYF
TRBJ1-5 | TRBD1 | TRBV6-6 | - | TGTGCCAGCAGTTTCGGGACAGGGCAAAATCAGCCCCAGCATTTT | CASSFGTGQNQPQHF
TRBJ2-1 | - | TRBV2 | - | TGTGCCAGCAGTAGCAACAATGAGCAGTTCTTC | CASSSNNEQFF
TRBJ2-3 | TRBD2 | TRBV7-6 | - | TGTGCCAGCACTAGACTAGCGGGAGGGTTCGGGCAGTATTTT | CASTRLAGGFGQYF
TRBJ2-7 | - | TRBV5-1 | - | TGCGCCAGCAGCCTGGGGGGACTCTACGAGCAGTACTTC | CASSLGGLYEQYF
TRBJ2-1 | - | TRBV21-1 | - | TGTGCCAGCAGCAATCCCCGGACCACCAATGAGCAGTTCTTC | CASSNPRTTNEQFF
TRBJ1-1 | - | TRBV30 | - | TGTGCCTGGAGTCGCACAGAACTCGAAGCTTTCTTT | CAWSRTELEAFF
TRBJ1-2 | - | TRBV5-6 | - | TGTGCCAGCAGCTTGGGCCGCAGGGACCACTATGGCTACACCTTC | CASSLGRRDHYGYTF
TRBJ2-1 | TRBD2 | TRBV27 | - | TGTGCCAGCAGTTTTAGCGGGGGGGCGACAAATGAGCAGTTCTTC | CASSFSGGATNEQFF
TRBJ1-5 | - | TRBV16 | - | TGTGCCAGCAGCCAACAGGGGAATCAGCCCCAGCATTTT | CASSQQGNQPQHF
TRBJ1-5 | - | TRBV18 | once | TGTGCCAGCCCCTCGAAGTGGAGAAGCAATCAGCCCCAGCATTTT | CASPSKWRSNQPQHF
TRBJ2-7 | - | TRBV7-3 | - | TGTGCCAGCAGCTTAGCCTATCCCTACGAGCAGTACTTC | CASSLAYPYEQYF
TRBJ2-2 | TRBD2 | TRBV9 | once | TGTGCCACCTCTAGCGGGAGCGTTAACACCGGGGAGCTGTTTTTT | CATSSGSVNTGELFF
TRBJ2-1 | TRBD2 | TRBV5-1 | - | TGCGCCAGCAGCCTGACTAGCGGGCCTTCCTACAATGAGCAGTTCTTC | CASSLTSGPSYNEQFF
TRBJ2-3 | - | TRBV9 | - | TGTGCCAGCAGCGCCCTCTCCACAGATACGCAGTATTTT | CASSALSTDTQYF
TRBJ2-5 | - | TRBV11-2 | once | TGTGCCAGCAGCTTAGAGGGGGGACTTGCCGAGACCCAGTACTTC | CASSLEGGLAETQYF
TRBJ1-4 | - | TRBV30 | - | TGTGCCTGGAACCCCGGGCTGAGGAGTGAGAATGAAAAACTGTTTTTT | CAWNPGLRSENEKLFF
TRBJ1-2 | - | TRBV4-1 | - | TGCGCCAGCAGCCAAGCCTTTGGGGGAGGAGGTGGCTACACCTTC | CASSQAFGGGGGYTF
TRBJ2-2 | - | TRBV7-9 | - | TGTGCCAGCAGCTTGGACACCGGGGAGCTGTTTTTT | CASSLDTGELFF
TRBJ1-2 | - | TRBV6-5 | - | TGTGCCAGCAGTTACGGGGCAGCCTACTATGGCTACACCTTC | CASSYGAAYYGYTF
TRBJ2-1 | - | TRBV28 | - | TGTGCCAGCACCCTCCCGGTCCCTAACAATGAGCAGTTCTTC | CASTLPVPNNEQFF
TRBJ2-2 | - | TRBV2 | - | TGTGCCAGCATCCCAACTAAGAACACCGGGGAGCTGTTTTTT | CASIPTKNTGELFF
TRBJ2-1 | TRBD2 | TRBV15 | - | TGTGCCACCAGCAGAGTCGGAGTAGCGGGGACTAGCTCCTACAATGAGCAGTTCTTC | CATSRVGVAGTSSYNEQFF
TRBJ2-7 | - | TRBV6-6 | - | TGTGCCAGCGGAGTGGATCGCTCCTACGAGCAGTACTTC | CASGVDRSYEQYF
TRBJ2-7 | - | TRBV7-9 | medium-sized | TGTGCCAGCAGCCCAAACGCGGAAGAGCAGTACTTC | CASSPNAEEQYF
TRBJ2-7 | - | TRBV28 | - | TGTGCCAGCGAGTCGCCAGGGCTCTCCTACGAGCAGTACTTC | CASESPGLSYEQYF
TRBJ1-2 | - | TRBV10-3 | - | TGTGCCATCAGTGAAGACAACTATGGCTACACCTTC | CAISEDNYGYTF
TRBJ1-3 | TRBD1 | TRBV18 | - | TGTGCCAGCTCTCGACAGGGGGCCACTTCTGGAAACACCATATATTTT | CASSRQGATSGNTIYF
TRBJ2-3 | TRBD2 | TRBV13 | - | TGTGCCAGCAGCTTTCGAAGCGGGACTGGATCAGATACGCAGTATTTT | CASSFRSGTGSDTQYF
TRBJ2-7 | - | TRBV13 | - | TGTGCCAGCAGCTTAGGAGTCTACGAGCAGTACTTC | CASSLGVYEQYF
TRBJ2-7 | - | TRBV28 | - | TGTGCCAGCAGTTTAAATAACAGGGCCGACGAGCAGTACTTC | CASSLNNRADEQYF
TRBJ2-7 | TRBD2 | TRBV28 | once | TGTGCCAGCAGTCGAGCGGGAGCCCCTACCTACGAGCAGTACTTC | CASSRAGAPTYEQYF